These T cell receptor beta chains were read from a single sample in a study of T cells in Graves' hyperthyroidism and ophthalmopathy. TCRdb recomputed calls from the multiplex PCR reads with MiXCR, one row per CDR3 protein. The sample yields some 530,000 distinct CDR3 sequences, 22% seen once. The sample comprised blood. These receptors came from a woman between 70 and 85 years old with Graves' ophthalmopathy. Each CDR3 is given with its conserved first and last residue. The order of the fields is J gene, D gene, clone size, V gene, CDR3 length, CDR3 protein, CDR3 DNA. The D gene is left open where the match is weak. Only some rows state a clone size, as once, few, many or a class for expanded clones.

j_gene: TRBJ2-3
d_gene: .
abundance: few
v_gene: TRBV7-2
len: 13
CDR3aa: CASSLKRTDTQYF
CDR3nt: TGTGCCAGCAGCTTAAAACGCACAGATACGCAGTATTTT

j_gene: TRBJ2-3
d_gene: TRBD2
abundance: few
v_gene: TRBV7-3
len: 15
CDR3aa: CASSLSTGAGDTQYF
CDR3nt: TGTGCCAGCAGCTTAAGCACGGGAGCGGGGGATACGCAGTATTTT

j_gene: TRBJ2-3
d_gene: .
abundance: many
v_gene: TRBV7-8
len: 16
CDR3aa: CASSLSWIGRTDTQYF
CDR3nt: TGTGCCAGCAGCTTAAGCTGGATCGGGCGCACAGATACGCAGTATTTT

j_gene: TRBJ2-7
d_gene: .
abundance: few
v_gene: TRBV7-2
len: 13
CDR3aa: CASSHPAIYEQYF
CDR3nt: TGTGCCAGCAGCCATCCCGCAATCTACGAGCAGTACTTC

j_gene: TRBJ2-7
d_gene: .
abundance: .
v_gene: TRBV20-1
len: 11
CDR3aa: CSASRPYEQYF
CDR3nt: TGCAGTGCTAGTAGGCCCTACGAGCAGTACTTC

j_gene: TRBJ2-7
d_gene: .
abundance: .
v_gene: TRBV19
len: 15
CDR3aa: CASSWGTGQTYEQYF
CDR3nt: TGTGCCAGTAGTTGGGGGACGGGACAAACCTACGAGCAGTACTTC

j_gene: TRBJ1-1
d_gene: .
abundance: many
v_gene: TRBV30
len: 12
CDR3aa: CAWRERQTEAFF
CDR3nt: TGTGCCTGGAGGGAACGACAGACTGAAGCTTTCTTT

j_gene: TRBJ2-1
d_gene: TRBD2
abundance: .
v_gene: TRBV6-2/TRBV6-3
len: 19
CDR3aa: CASSELLGLAGGPYNEQFF
CDR3nt: TGTGCCAGCAGTGAACTTCTGGGACTGGCGGGAGGGCCGTACAATGAGCAGTTCTTC

j_gene: TRBJ1-3
d_gene: TRBD1
abundance: few
v_gene: TRBV12-3/TRBV12-4
len: 15
CDR3aa: CASSAPTGGRNTIYF
CDR3nt: TGTGCCAGCAGTGCACCAACAGGGGGCAGAAACACCATATATTTT

j_gene: TRBJ2-2
d_gene: TRBD1
abundance: many
v_gene: TRBV12-3/TRBV12-4
len: 15
CDR3aa: CASSQRGRNTGELFF
CDR3nt: TGTGCCAGCAGTCAAAGGGGGCGGAACACCGGGGAGCTGTTTTTT

j_gene: TRBJ2-1
d_gene: TRBD2
abundance: few
v_gene: TRBV20-1
len: 15
CDR3aa: CSARVGLLANNEQFF
CDR3nt: TGCAGTGCTAGGGTGGGACTACTAGCGAACAATGAGCAGTTCTTC

j_gene: TRBJ2-7
d_gene: .
abundance: few
v_gene: TRBV10-3
len: 13
CDR3aa: CASQTDIMREQYF
CDR3nt: TGTGCCAGCCAGACAGATATCATGCGGGAGCAGTACTTC

j_gene: TRBJ1-1
d_gene: .
abundance: .
v_gene: TRBV24-1
len: 14
CDR3aa: CATSDPSRETEAFF
CDR3nt: TGTGCCACCAGTGATCCATCCCGGGAGACGGAAGCTTTCTTT

j_gene: TRBJ2-7
d_gene: TRBD2
abundance: many
v_gene: TRBV20-1
len: 15
CDR3aa: CSASRLAGGPGEQYF
CDR3nt: TGCAGTGCTAGCCGACTAGCGGGAGGGCCGGGCGAGCAGTACTTC

j_gene: TRBJ2-1
d_gene: .
abundance: .
v_gene: TRBV18
len: 13
CDR3aa: CASSPPERSVQFF
CDR3nt: TGTGCCAGCTCACCCCCCGAGCGGTCCGTGCAGTTCTTC

j_gene: TRBJ2-2
d_gene: TRBD1
abundance: few
v_gene: TRBV28
len: 13
CDR3aa: CASSPGGPGELFF
CDR3nt: TGTGCCAGCAGTCCAGGGGGCCCCGGGGAGCTGTTTTTT

j_gene: TRBJ1-2
d_gene: TRBD1
abundance: .
v_gene: TRBV18
len: 13
CDR3aa: CASSPQGEIGYTF
CDR3nt: TGTGCCAGCTCCCCACAGGGGGAGATCGGCTACACCTTC

j_gene: TRBJ2-2
d_gene: .
abundance: few
v_gene: TRBV3-1
len: 12
CDR3aa: CASLGGPGELFF
CDR3nt: TGTGCCAGTTTAGGGGGTCCCGGGGAGCTGTTTTTT

j_gene: TRBJ1-5
d_gene: .
abundance: many
v_gene: TRBV15
len: 15
CDR3aa: CATSRDRQSNQPQHF
CDR3nt: TGTGCCACCAGCAGAGATCGACAGAGCAATCAGCCCCAGCATTTT

j_gene: TRBJ2-7
d_gene: .
abundance: many
v_gene: TRBV11-2
len: 15
CDR3aa: CASSLVGVSPYEQYF
CDR3nt: TGTGCCAGCAGCTTAGTTGGAGTCTCCCCTTACGAGCAGTACTTC

j_gene: TRBJ2-7
d_gene: .
abundance: .
v_gene: TRBV6-1
len: 13
CDR3aa: CASSEKGSYEQYF
CDR3nt: TGTGCCAGCAGTGAAAAGGGCTCCTACGAGCAGTACTTC

j_gene: TRBJ2-5
d_gene: .
abundance: .
v_gene: TRBV5-1
len: 14
CDR3aa: CASSLDRTRETQYF
CDR3nt: TGCGCCAGCAGCCTCGACAGGACAAGGGAGACCCAGTACTTC

j_gene: TRBJ1-4
d_gene: TRBD1
abundance: .
v_gene: TRBV20-1
len: 17
CDR3aa: CSVTSGTGGLKREKLFF
CDR3nt: TGCAGTGTCACCTCCGGGACAGGGGGGCTGAAGAGGGAAAAACTGTTTTTT

j_gene: TRBJ1-5
d_gene: .
abundance: .
v_gene: TRBV20-1
len: 13
CDR3aa: CSARDRGNQPQHF
CDR3nt: TGCAGTGCTAGAGACAGGGGAAATCAGCCCCAGCATTTT

j_gene: TRBJ1-1
d_gene: TRBD1
abundance: few
v_gene: TRBV19
len: 12
CDR3aa: CASSKTGGTAFF
CDR3nt: TGTGCCAGTAGTAAAACAGGGGGCACAGCTTTCTTT

j_gene: TRBJ1-6
d_gene: .
abundance: .
v_gene: TRBV6-9
len: 17
CDR3aa: CASSYAGGGSYNSPLHF
CDR3nt: TGTGCCAGCAGTTACGCGGGAGGCGGCTCCTATAATTCACCCCTCCACTTT

j_gene: TRBJ1-2
d_gene: TRBD1
abundance: .
v_gene: TRBV6-2/TRBV6-3
len: 19
CDR3aa: CASSYGWTGGGSSVSGYTF
CDR3nt: TGTGCCAGCAGTTACGGGTGGACAGGGGGAGGATCGTCGGTATCTGGCTACACCTTC

j_gene: TRBJ2-2
d_gene: TRBD2
abundance: .
v_gene: TRBV15
len: 15
CDR3aa: CATSRSGIDTGELFF
CDR3nt: TGTGCCACCAGCAGAAGCGGGATCGACACCGGGGAGCTGTTTTTT

j_gene: TRBJ2-7
d_gene: .
abundance: .
v_gene: TRBV4-2
len: 15
CDR3aa: CASSRAEINTNEQYF
CDR3nt: TGTGCCAGCAGCCGAGCCGAGATAAATACGAACGAGCAGTACTTC

j_gene: TRBJ1-1
d_gene: .
abundance: .
v_gene: TRBV6-5
len: 14
CDR3aa: CASSLLTGRTEAFF
CDR3nt: TGTGCCAGCAGTTTACTCACTGGGAGAACTGAAGCTTTCTTT

j_gene: TRBJ1-1
d_gene: .
abundance: few
v_gene: TRBV20-1
len: 13
CDR3aa: CSAMFRMNTEAFF
CDR3nt: TGCAGTGCTATGTTCCGAATGAACACTGAAGCTTTCTTT

j_gene: TRBJ1-2
d_gene: TRBD1
abundance: few
v_gene: TRBV7-2
len: 16
CDR3aa: CASSPTGQGINYGYTF
CDR3nt: TGTGCCAGCAGCCCGACTGGACAGGGGATCAACTATGGCTACACCTTC

j_gene: TRBJ2-1
d_gene: .
abundance: few
v_gene: TRBV12-5
len: 15
CDR3aa: CASGFPTLTYNEQFF
CDR3nt: TGTGCTAGTGGTTTTCCGACACTAACTTACAATGAGCAGTTCTTC

j_gene: TRBJ2-7
d_gene: .
abundance: .
v_gene: TRBV6-5
len: 17
CDR3aa: CASSYFAGLGGTYEQYF
CDR3nt: TGTGCCAGCAGTTACTTCGCAGGGTTAGGGGGGACCTACGAGCAGTACTTC

j_gene: TRBJ2-1
d_gene: .
abundance: .
v_gene: TRBV27
len: 13
CDR3aa: CASSLKLNNEQFF
CDR3nt: TGTGCCAGCAGTCTAAAATTAAACAATGAGCAGTTCTTC

j_gene: TRBJ1-1
d_gene: .
abundance: .
v_gene: TRBV25-1
len: 13
CDR3aa: CASTEGGGAEAFF
CDR3nt: TGTGCCAGCACCGAAGGAGGGGGAGCTGAAGCTTTCTTT

j_gene: TRBJ1-2
d_gene: .
abundance: few
v_gene: TRBV6-5
len: 15
CDR3aa: CASSYGGAAGYGYTF
CDR3nt: TGTGCCAGCAGTTACGGGGGGGCTGCTGGCTATGGCTACACCTTC

j_gene: TRBJ1-1
d_gene: .
abundance: .
v_gene: TRBV19
len: 15
CDR3aa: CAGKTGPTLNTEAFF
CDR3nt: TGTGCCGGTAAAACGGGCCCGACTTTGAACACTGAAGCTTTCTTT

j_gene: TRBJ2-5
d_gene: .
abundance: few
v_gene: TRBV30
len: 13
CDR3aa: CAWSRTTQETQYF
CDR3nt: TGTGCCTGGAGTCGGACTACCCAAGAGACCCAGTACTTC

j_gene: TRBJ2-7
d_gene: TRBD2
abundance: few
v_gene: TRBV7-6
len: 15
CDR3aa: CASSLEGRGVYEQYF
CDR3nt: TGTGCCAGCAGCTTAGAAGGCCGGGGGGTCTACGAGCAGTACTTC

j_gene: TRBJ1-6
d_gene: .
abundance: .
v_gene: TRBV27
len: 14
CDR3aa: CASSSKGLNSPLHF
CDR3nt: TGTGCCAGCAGTTCTAAAGGGTTGAATTCACCCCTCCACTTT

j_gene: TRBJ1-2
d_gene: .
abundance: few
v_gene: TRBV10-3
len: 13
CDR3aa: CAISESNRDGYTF
CDR3nt: TGTGCCATCAGTGAGTCGAATAGGGATGGCTACACCTTC

j_gene: TRBJ1-1
d_gene: TRBD1
abundance: .
v_gene: TRBV6-9
len: 15
CDR3aa: CASSYTGTGETEAFF
CDR3nt: TGTGCCAGCAGTTATACCGGGACAGGGGAAACTGAAGCTTTCTTT

j_gene: TRBJ2-7
d_gene: .
abundance: .
v_gene: TRBV6-1
len: 14
CDR3aa: CASSPSWMFYEQYF
CDR3nt: TGTGCCAGCAGTCCTTCGTGGATGTTCTACGAGCAGTACTTC

j_gene: TRBJ2-1
d_gene: .
abundance: few
v_gene: TRBV12-3/TRBV12-4
len: 12
CDR3aa: CASGGNDNEQFF
CDR3nt: TGTGCCAGCGGGGGGAACGACAATGAGCAGTTCTTC

j_gene: TRBJ2-7
d_gene: .
abundance: .
v_gene: TRBV29-1
len: 17
CDR3aa: CSVTKPPYRYRLCEQYF
CDR3nt: TGCAGCGTCACAAAGCCCCCCTACAGGTATAGGCTGTGCGAGCAGTACTTC

j_gene: TRBJ2-7
d_gene: .
abundance: many
v_gene: TRBV20-1
len: 11
CDR3aa: CSARDAIEQYF
CDR3nt: TGCAGTGCGAGGGACGCAATAGAGCAGTACTTC

j_gene: TRBJ2-3
d_gene: .
abundance: many
v_gene: TRBV12-3/TRBV12-4
len: 15
CDR3aa: CASSLYGTNTDTQYF
CDR3nt: TGTGCCAGCAGTTTATACGGCACCAACACAGATACGCAGTATTTT